This T cell receptor beta chain originates from a study of T cells in Graves' hyperthyroidism and ophthalmopathy. About the research overall: At the time of initial diagnosis and before any treatment, peripheral blood was collected.

Amplified TCR beta CDR3 regions derived from RNA transcripts. During a first-round RT-PCR of the TCR CDR3, the HTBI primer set was used. TCRdb reanalysed the multiplex PCR reads using MiXCR and keeps one entry per CDR3 protein. The sample has around 600,000 distinct CDR3 sequences; roughly 15% are singletons. The CDR3 has 16 residues. Looked up from germline, CDR1 is SGHRS and CDR2 is YFSETQ. The V and J ends lost 4 bases and 4 bases, in that order; junction bases with no gene match: 6. Uncontrolled infection, other autoimmune disease, pregnancy or lactation excluded patients. In this sample, this clonotype turned up many times.

The chain couples TRBV5-1 to TRBJ2-5; 14 bases are a match to TRBD2. The sequence derives from a woman aged 45 to 65 with Graves' ophthalmopathy. The sequencing input was blood. The CDR3 reads CASSGGTSGRGETQYF. CDR3 sequence (DNA): TGCGCCAGCAGCGGGGGGACTAGCGGGAGAGGAGAGACCCAGTACTTC. Full variable domain (outside the CDR3, taken from reference TRBV5-1 and TRBJ2-5): KAGVTQTPRYLIKTRGQQVTLSCSPISGHRSVSWYQQTPGQGLQFLFEYFSETQRNKGNFPGRFSGRQFSNSRSEMNVSTLELGDSALYLCASSGGTSGRGETQYFGPGTRLLVL.